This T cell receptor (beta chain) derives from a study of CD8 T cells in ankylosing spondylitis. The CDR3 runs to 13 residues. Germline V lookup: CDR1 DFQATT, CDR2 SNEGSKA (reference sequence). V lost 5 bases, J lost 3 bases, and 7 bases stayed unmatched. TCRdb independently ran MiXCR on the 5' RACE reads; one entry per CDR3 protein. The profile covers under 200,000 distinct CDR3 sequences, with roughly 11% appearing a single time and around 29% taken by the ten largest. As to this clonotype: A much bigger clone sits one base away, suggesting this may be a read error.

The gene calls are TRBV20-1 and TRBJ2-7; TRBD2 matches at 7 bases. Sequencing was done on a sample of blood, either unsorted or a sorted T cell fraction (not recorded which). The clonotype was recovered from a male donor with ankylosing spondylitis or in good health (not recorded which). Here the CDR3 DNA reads TGCAGTGCTGATCGGCTAGCGGACTACGAGCAGTACTTC. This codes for CSADRLADYEQYF.